The clone carrying this TCR beta chain came up many times. The data belong to a study of metastatic and nonmetastatic thyroid tumors. The V segment lost 1 base and the J segment 4 bases; nucleotides outside the gene matches: 4. CDR3 length: 16 amino acids. Looked up from germline, CDR1 is LNHNV and CDR2 is YYDKDF (reference sequence). Thyroid surgery was performed in patients who had received no treatment beforehand. TCRdb called clones again from the PCR reads with MiXCR. The data show about 27,000 clones, approximately 13% seen once. This chain uses TRBV15 with TRBJ2-1, with 10 bases lining up with TRBD2. The sequenced sample consisted of blood. The receptor's source is a female donor with papillary thyroid cancer or a benign thyroid nodule (not recorded which). Some clones in this sample may be carry-over from other donors' samples. CDR3 sequence (DNA): TGTGCCACCAGCAGAGCAGCGGGAGGGTTATACAATGAGCAGTTCTTC. Its translation is CATSRAAGGLYNEQFF.